The 9 T cell receptor beta chains in this list originate from one sample, sequenced in a study of human T cells and chemical hapten exposure. One entry per CDR3 protein, called by TCRdb with MiXCR from the RACE reads. The data contain approximately 68,000 distinct CDR3 sequences, 8.5% of them singletons. The sample's time point: patch test 2, 6 weeks after DPC sensitization. Treatment indicated: therapeutic diphenylcyclopropenone sensitization with weekly scalp DPC. This specimen consisted of whole blood, obtained in connection with sensitization to the hapten diphenylcyclopropenone (DPC). All receptors come from a woman in her forties or fifties with alopecia areata. Some clones in this sample may be carry-over from other donors' samples.

This clonotype has ten or more counts. The rearrangement joins TRBV29-1 to TRBJ2-1, with D perhaps TRBD2 (5 bases). V lost 1 base to trimming and J lost 7 bases, with 11 bases between them. The CDR3 loop spans 13 amino acids. CDR1 is SQVTM and CDR2 is ANQGSEA in the germline V gene. CDR3 in DNA: TGCAGCGTTGAAGGGAGGTCTGAGAATGAGCAGTTCTTC. It yields the protein CSVEGRSENEQFF.

In this sample, this clonotype turned up a few times. The chain couples TRBV2 to TRBJ1-2; D not resolved. V lost 7 bases to trimming and J lost 5 bases, with 8 bases between them. This CDR3 contains 11 residues. Per germline, CDR1 SNHLY and CDR2 FYNNEI. The CDR3 DNA sequence: TGTGCCAGCACAGCGCATTATGGCTACACCTTC. Translated: CASTAHYGYTF.

DNA of the CDR3: TGCAGTGCTCTTAACGGGACTTCCAGCTCCTACGAGCAGTACTTC. Residues: CSALNGTSSSYEQYF. This chain links TRBV20-1 with TRBJ2-7, with D possibly matching TRBD2 (6 bases). The CDR3 extends over 15 amino acids. Germline CDR1 is DFQATT and CDR2 is SNEGSKA (reference sequence). Trimming took 5 bases from V and 0 from J, leaving 17 bases between them.

This clonotype has at least ten counts. This chain's CDR3 is CASSGEDRPLANQPQHF. The CDR3 DNA reads TGTGCCAGCAGTGGGGAGGACCGCCCCTTAGCAAATCAGCCCCAGCATTTT. The chain uses TRBV12-3 or TRBV12-4 and TRBJ1-5; D is unresolved. Between the trimmed V and J ends, which lost 5 bases and 4 bases, there was a span of 21 bases. CDR3 length equals 17 residues.

This clonotype was picked up a small number of times. The chain uses TRBV5-1 and TRBJ1-2, with TRBD1 matching over 7 bases. With 0 bases clipped from V and 6 bases from J, the junction kept 2 bases outside the gene matches. This CDR3 is built from 13 residues. Germline V gene lookup returns CDR1 SGHRS and CDR2 YFSETQ. As DNA, the CDR3 is TGCGCCAGCAGCTTGGGAGGGGGCGATGGCTACACCTTC. Translating gives CASSLGGGDGYTF.

A few counts support this clonotype. The chain is built from TRBV5-6 and TRBJ2-1, with D tentatively TRBD1 (6 bases). Germline-derived CDR1 and CDR2 are SGHDT and YYEEEE. V lost 4 bases to trimming and J lost 0 bases, with 11 bases between them. CDR3 length: 15 residues. The CDR3 nucleotides read TGTGCCAGCAGCCCGTGGACAGTCTCCTACAATGAGCAGTTCTTC. It translates to CASSPWTVSYNEQFF.

This clonotype was observed a few times. V gene TRBV5-4 combines with J gene TRBJ1-1; TRBD1 might be the D (6 bases). The CDR3 consists of 15 residues. Germline CDR1 reads SGHNT; CDR2 reads YYREEE (reference sequence). The V end was cut by 0 bases, the J end by 1 base, with 10 bases between. CDR3 in amino acids: CASSLEGRGNTEAFF. The CDR3 DNA is TGTGCCAGCAGCTTGGAGGGCAGGGGGAACACTGAAGCTTTCTTT.

This clonotype appeared many times. This chain connects TRBV28 to TRBJ2-7; D not resolved. This CDR3 contains 15 residues. V was pared by 5 bases and J by 4 bases, with 18 bases between. CDR1 is MDHEN, CDR2 SYDVKM, per germline. CDR3 in amino acids: CASSTPGPARYEQYF. CDR3 DNA: TGTGCCAGCAGTACTCCCGGTCCAGCCCGTTACGAGCAGTACTTC.

V gene TRBV6-2 or TRBV6-3 combines with J gene TRBJ1-1; D ambiguous. V shed 2 bases and J shed 4 bases, with 14 bases lying between them. This CDR3 is 15 amino acids long. Germline V CDR1 and CDR2: MNHEY, SVGEGT. The CDR3 sequence: CASSYATITSTEAFF. For the CDR3, the DNA is TGTGCCAGCAGTTACGCCACAATTACATCCACTGAAGCTTTCTTT.